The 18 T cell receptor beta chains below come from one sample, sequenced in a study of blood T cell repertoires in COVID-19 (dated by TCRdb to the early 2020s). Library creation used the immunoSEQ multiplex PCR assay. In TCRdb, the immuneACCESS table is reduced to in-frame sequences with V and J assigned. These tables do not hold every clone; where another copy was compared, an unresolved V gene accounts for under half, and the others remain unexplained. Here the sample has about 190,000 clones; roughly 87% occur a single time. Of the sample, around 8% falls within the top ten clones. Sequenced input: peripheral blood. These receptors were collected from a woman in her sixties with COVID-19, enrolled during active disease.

The CDR3 region has the DNA TGTGCCAGCAGTACCGGGACACCCTCTAACTATGGCTACACCTTC. This encodes CASSTGTPSNYGYTF. V gene TRBV6-5 combines with J gene TRBJ1-2, with D possibly being TRBD1 (6 bases). The germline V gene encodes CDR1 MNHEY and CDR2 SVGAGI. Trimming shortened V by 5 bases and J by 0 bases, and 13 bases separated the two germline ends. This CDR3 is built from 15 residues.

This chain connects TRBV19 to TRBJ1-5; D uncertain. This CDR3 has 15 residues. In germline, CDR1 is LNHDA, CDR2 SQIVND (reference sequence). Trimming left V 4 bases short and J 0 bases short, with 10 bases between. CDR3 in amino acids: CASSTGVDSNQPQHF. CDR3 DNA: TGTGCCAGTAGTACCGGGGTCGATAGCAATCAGCCCCAGCATTTT. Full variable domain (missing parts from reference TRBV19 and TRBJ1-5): DGGITQSPKYLFRKEGQNVTLSCEQNLNHDAMYWYRQDPGQGLRLIYYSQIVNDFQKGDIAEGYSVSREKKESFPLTVTSAQKNPTAFYLCASSTGVDSNQPQHFGDGTRLSIL.

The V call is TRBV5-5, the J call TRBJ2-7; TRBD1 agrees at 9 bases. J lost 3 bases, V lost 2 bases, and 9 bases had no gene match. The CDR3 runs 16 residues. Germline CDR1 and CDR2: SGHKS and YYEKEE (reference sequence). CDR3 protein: CASSLQGARAFYEQYF. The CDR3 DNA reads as TGTGCCAGCAGCTTACAGGGGGCAAGAGCCTTCTACGAGCAGTACTTC.

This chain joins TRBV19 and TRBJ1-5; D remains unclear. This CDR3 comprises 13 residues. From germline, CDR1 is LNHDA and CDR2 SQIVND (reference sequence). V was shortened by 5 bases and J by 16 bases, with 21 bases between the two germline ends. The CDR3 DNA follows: TGTGCCAGTAGTCCGCAGCAAGGGAGCCTTGGCCATTTT. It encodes CASSPQQGSLGHF.

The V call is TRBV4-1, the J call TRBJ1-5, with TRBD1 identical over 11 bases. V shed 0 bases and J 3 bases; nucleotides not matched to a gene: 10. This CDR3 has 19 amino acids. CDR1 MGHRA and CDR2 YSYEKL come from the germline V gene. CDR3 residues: CASSQDKFKGQGVNQPQHF. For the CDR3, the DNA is TGCGCCAGCAGCCAAGATAAATTCAAGGGACAGGGGGTCAATCAGCCCCAGCATTTT.

Here the CDR3 DNA reads TGTGCCAGCAGCATACAGGGGGGAGTTTCACCCCTCCACTTT. This sequence encodes CASSIQGGVSPLHF. This chain links TRBV9 with TRBJ1-6, with 8 bases that match TRBD1. The CDR3 runs to 14 residues. Germline CDR1 reads SGDLS; CDR2 reads YYNGEE. With V trimmed by 4 bases and J by 9 bases, 6 bases remained unmatched.

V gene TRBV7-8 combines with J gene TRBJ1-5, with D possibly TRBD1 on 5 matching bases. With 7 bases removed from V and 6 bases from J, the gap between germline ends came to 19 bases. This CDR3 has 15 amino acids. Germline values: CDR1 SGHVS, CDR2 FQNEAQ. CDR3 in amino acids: CASIQGGAGVQPQHF. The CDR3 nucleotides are TGTGCCAGCATCCAGGGAGGGGCCGGCGTTCAGCCCCAGCATTTT.

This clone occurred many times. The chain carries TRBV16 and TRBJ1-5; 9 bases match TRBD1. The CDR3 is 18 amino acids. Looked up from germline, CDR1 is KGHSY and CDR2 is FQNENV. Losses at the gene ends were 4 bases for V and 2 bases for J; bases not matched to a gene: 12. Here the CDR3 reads CASSPDWGQGMGNQPQHF. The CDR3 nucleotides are TGTGCCAGCAGCCCAGATTGGGGACAGGGTATGGGCAATCAGCCCCAGCATTTT.

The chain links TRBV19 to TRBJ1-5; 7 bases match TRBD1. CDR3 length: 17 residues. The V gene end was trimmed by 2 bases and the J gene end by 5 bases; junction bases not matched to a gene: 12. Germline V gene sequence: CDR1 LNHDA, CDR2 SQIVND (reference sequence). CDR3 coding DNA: TGTGCCAGTAGTATATCGCGGGACAGCCTTGGGGATCAGCCCCAGCATTTT. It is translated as CASSISRDSLGDQPQHF.

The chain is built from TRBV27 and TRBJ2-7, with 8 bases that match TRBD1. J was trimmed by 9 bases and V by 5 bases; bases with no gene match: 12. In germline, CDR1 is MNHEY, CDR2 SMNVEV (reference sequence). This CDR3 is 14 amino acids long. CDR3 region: CASSGGTGTILQYF. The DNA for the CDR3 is TGTGCCAGCAGTGGGGGGACAGGAACAATATTGCAGTACTTC.

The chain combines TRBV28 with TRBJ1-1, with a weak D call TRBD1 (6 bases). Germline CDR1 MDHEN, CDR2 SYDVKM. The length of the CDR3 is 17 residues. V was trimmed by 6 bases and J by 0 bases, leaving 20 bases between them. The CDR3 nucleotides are TGTGCCAGCAGCTTACCCGGACAGTTTTTCATGAACACTGAAGCTTTCTTT. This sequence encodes CASSLPGQFFMNTEAFF.

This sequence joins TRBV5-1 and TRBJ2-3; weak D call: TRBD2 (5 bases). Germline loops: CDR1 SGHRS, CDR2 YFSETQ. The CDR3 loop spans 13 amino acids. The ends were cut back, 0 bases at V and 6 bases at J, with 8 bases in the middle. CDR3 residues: CASSLVPGDTQYF. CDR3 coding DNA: TGCGCCAGCAGCTTGGTACCGGGGGATACGCAGTATTTT. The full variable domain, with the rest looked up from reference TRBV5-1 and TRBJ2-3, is KAGVTQTPRYLIKTRGQQVTLSCSPISGHRSVSWYQQTPGQGLQFLFEYFSETQRNKGNFPGRFSGRQFSNSRSEMNVSTLELGDSALYLCASSLVPGDTQYFGPGTRLTVL.

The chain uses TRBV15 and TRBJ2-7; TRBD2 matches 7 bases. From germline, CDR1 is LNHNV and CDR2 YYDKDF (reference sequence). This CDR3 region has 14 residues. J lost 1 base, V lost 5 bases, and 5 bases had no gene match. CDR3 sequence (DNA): TGTGCCACCAGCCCCTTGGGGGGGTCCTACGAGCAGTACTTC. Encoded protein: CATSPLGGSYEQYF.

The CDR3 here is CASTPGGDGNQPQHF. The DNA for the CDR3 is TGTGCCAGCACCCCTGGGGGCGACGGCAATCAGCCCCAGCATTTT. The chain is built from TRBV28 and TRBJ1-5; tentatively, D is TRBD1 (6 bases). Germline assignment: CDR1 MDHEN and CDR2 SYDVKM. The ends were cut back, 7 bases at V and 2 bases at J, with 15 bases in the middle. This CDR3 spans 15 amino acids.

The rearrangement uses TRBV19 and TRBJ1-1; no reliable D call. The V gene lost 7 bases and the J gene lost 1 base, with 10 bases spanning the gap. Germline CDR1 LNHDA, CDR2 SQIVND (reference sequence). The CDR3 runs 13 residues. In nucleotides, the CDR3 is TGTGCCAGTATCCTACGGGGGAACACTGAAGCTTTCTTT. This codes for CASILRGNTEAFF.

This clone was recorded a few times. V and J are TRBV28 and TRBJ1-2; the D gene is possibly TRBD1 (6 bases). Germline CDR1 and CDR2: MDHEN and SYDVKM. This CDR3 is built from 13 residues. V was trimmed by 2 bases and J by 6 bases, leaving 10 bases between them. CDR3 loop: CASSLTGYHGYTF. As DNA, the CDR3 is TGTGCCAGCAGTTTAACAGGGTACCATGGCTACACCTTC.

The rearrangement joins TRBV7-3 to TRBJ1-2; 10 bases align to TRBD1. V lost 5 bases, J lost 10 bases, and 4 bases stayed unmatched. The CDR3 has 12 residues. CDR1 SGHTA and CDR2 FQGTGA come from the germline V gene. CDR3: CASSLGQGVYTF. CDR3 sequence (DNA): TGTGCCAGCAGCCTCGGACAGGGGGTCTACACCTTC.

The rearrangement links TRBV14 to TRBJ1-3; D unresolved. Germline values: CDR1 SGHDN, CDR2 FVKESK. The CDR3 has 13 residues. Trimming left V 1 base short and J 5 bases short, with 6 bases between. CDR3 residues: CASSQATRNTIYF. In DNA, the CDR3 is TGTGCCAGCAGCCAAGCGACAAGAAACACCATATATTTT.